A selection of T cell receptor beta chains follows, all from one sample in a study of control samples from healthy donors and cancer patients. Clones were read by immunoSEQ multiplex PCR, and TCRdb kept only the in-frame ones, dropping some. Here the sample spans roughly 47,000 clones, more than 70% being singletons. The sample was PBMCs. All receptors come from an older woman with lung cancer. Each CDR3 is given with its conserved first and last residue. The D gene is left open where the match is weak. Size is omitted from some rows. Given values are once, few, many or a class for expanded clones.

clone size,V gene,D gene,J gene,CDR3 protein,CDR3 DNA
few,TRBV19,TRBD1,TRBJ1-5,CASSPLDRINQPQHF,TGTGCCAGTAGTCCACTGGACAGGATCAATCAGCCCCAGCATTTT
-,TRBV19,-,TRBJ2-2,CASSIGKNTGELFF,TGTGCCAGTAGTATAGGAAAAAACACCGGGGAGCTGTTTTTT
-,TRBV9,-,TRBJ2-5,CASSGTGGLKTQYF,TGTGCCAGCAGCGGAACGGGGGGCTTGAAGACCCAGTACTTC
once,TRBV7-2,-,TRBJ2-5,CASSLVAGIQETQYF,TGTGCCAGCAGCCTAGTTGCGGGCATACAAGAGACCCAGTACTTC
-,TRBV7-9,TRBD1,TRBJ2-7,CASSPLTGGGSYEQYF,TGTGCCAGCAGCCCCCTAACAGGGGGCGGCTCCTACGAGCAGTACTTC
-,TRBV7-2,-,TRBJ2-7,CASSVYYEQYF,TGTGCCAGCAGCGTATACTACGAGCAGTACTTC
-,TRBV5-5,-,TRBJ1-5,CASSWGYARAPSDQPQHF,TGTGCCAGCAGCTGGGGATATGCGAGGGCCCCCTCAGATCAGCCCCAGCATTTT
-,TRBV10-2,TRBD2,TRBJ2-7,CASSEGALAGGGEQYF,TGCGCCAGCAGTGAGGGGGCTCTAGCGGGAGGGGGCGAGCAGTACTTC
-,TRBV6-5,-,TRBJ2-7,CASSSNARSSYEQYF,TGTGCCAGCAGTTCCAATGCGAGGAGCTCCTACGAGCAGTACTTC
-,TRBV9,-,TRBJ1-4,CASSVGGGKLFF,TGTGCCAGCAGCGTCGGAGGTGGGAAACTGTTTTTT
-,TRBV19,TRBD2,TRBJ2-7,CASMGLAGGAREQYF,TGTGCCAGTATGGGCTTAGCGGGAGGTGCTCGGGAGCAGTACTTC
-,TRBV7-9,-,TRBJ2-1,CASSPYTGYNEQFF,TGTGCCAGCAGCCCGTACACAGGTTACAATGAGCAGTTCTTC
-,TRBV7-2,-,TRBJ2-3,CASSLMEGADTQYF,TGTGCCAGCAGCTTGATGGAGGGGGCAGATACGCAGTATTTT
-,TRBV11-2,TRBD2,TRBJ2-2,CASSTPTSGAPNTGELFF,TGTGCCAGCAGCACCCCGACTAGCGGGGCCCCAAACACCGGGGAGCTGTTTTTT
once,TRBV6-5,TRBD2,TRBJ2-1,CAGEEASGINEQFF,TGTGCCGGAGAGGAGGCTAGCGGTATCAATGAGCAGTTCTTC
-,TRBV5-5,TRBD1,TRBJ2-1,CASSPSWAGGDLNEQFF,TGTGCCAGCAGCCCCTCTTGGGCAGGGGGCGATCTCAATGAGCAGTTCTTC
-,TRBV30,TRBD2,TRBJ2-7,CAWSVPPGLVNYEQYF,TGTGCCTGGAGTGTACCCCCGGGACTAGTAAACTACGAGCAGTACTTC
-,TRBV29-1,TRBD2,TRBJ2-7,CSVRGLAGTYEQYF,TGCAGCGTTAGAGGTTTAGCGGGAACCTACGAGCAGTACTTC
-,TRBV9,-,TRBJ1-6,CASSVEWDYNSPLHF,TGTGCCAGCAGCGTAGAGTGGGATTATAATTCACCCCTCCACTTT
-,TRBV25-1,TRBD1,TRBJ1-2,CASSDSGQTHGNGYTF,TGTGCCAGCAGTGACTCGGGACAGACCCACGGGAATGGCTACACCTTC
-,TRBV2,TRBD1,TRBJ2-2,CASNTNPDRQGARSGELFF,TGTGCCAGCAACACCAACCCCGATCGACAGGGGGCAAGGTCCGGGGAGCTGTTTTTT
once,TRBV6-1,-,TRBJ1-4,CASSEPPARGNEKLFF,TGTGCCAGCAGTGAACCCCCGGCCAGGGGAAATGAAAAACTGTTTTTT
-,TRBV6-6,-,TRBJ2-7,CASSYSLGPNSYEQYF,TGTGCCAGCAGTTACTCGTTGGGTCCGAATTCCTACGAGCAGTACTTC
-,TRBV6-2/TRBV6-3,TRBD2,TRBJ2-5,CASSPGLAVPPQETQYF,TGTGCCAGCAGTCCCGGACTAGCGGTACCCCCCCAAGAGACCCAGTACTTC
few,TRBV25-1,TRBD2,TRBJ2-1,CASSASGLADNEQFF,TGTGCCAGCAGTGCCTCCGGACTAGCGGACAATGAGCAGTTCTTC
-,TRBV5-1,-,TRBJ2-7,CASSLDRVSYEQYF,TGCGCCAGCAGCTTGGACAGGGTGAGCTACGAGCAGTACTTC
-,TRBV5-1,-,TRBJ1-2,CASSFGDDGMNYGYTF,TGCGCCAGCAGCTTTGGCGACGATGGAATGAACTATGGCTACACCTTC
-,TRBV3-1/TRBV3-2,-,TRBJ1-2,CASSGDNYGYTF,TGTGCCAGCAGCGGAGATAACTATGGCTACACCTTC
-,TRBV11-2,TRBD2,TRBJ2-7,CASSRASGSSYEQYF,TGTGCCAGCAGCCGAGCGAGCGGGAGCTCCTACGAGCAGTACTTC
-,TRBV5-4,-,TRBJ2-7,CASSWEVGQAVYEQYF,TGTGCCAGCAGCTGGGAGGTAGGGCAGGCGGTCTACGAGCAGTACTTC
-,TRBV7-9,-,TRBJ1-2,CASSLEGASDYGYTF,TGTGCCAGCAGCTTAGAAGGGGCCAGTGACTATGGCTACACCTTC
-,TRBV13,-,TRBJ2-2,CASSLSLKGLGRSGELFF,TGTGCCAGCAGCTTAAGTTTAAAAGGTCTGGGAAGGTCCGGGGAGCTGTTTTTT
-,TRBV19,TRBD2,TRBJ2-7,CASSGGGRLAGTYEQYF,TGTGCCAGTAGTGGTGGTGGTCGCTTAGCGGGGACCTACGAGCAGTACTTC
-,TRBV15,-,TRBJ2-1,CATSRMQGLEQFF,TGTGCCACCAGCAGAATGCAGGGGCTTGAGCAGTTCTTC
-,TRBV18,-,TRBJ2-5,CASSRRQETQYF,TGTGCCAGCTCACGACGACAAGAGACCCAGTACTTC
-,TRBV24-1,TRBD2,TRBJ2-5,CATSDFRGLAGQETQYF,TGTGCCACCAGTGATTTTCGGGGGCTAGCGGGACAAGAGACCCAGTACTTC
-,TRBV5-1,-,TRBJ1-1,CASSLKGPRTEAFF,TGCGCCAGCAGCTTGAAGGGCCCGCGGACTGAAGCTTTCTTT
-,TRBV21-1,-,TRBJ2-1,CASTNSGGRNNEQFF,TGTGCCAGCACCAACTCCGGGGGGCGAAATAATGAGCAGTTCTTC
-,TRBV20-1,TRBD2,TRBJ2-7,CSARGTSGSHEQYF,TGCAGTGCTCGTGGGACTAGCGGGAGCCACGAGCAGTACTTC
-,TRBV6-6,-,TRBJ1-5,CASSPPPSGGSNQPQHF,TGTGCCAGCAGTCCCCCCCCCTCCGGCGGTAGCAATCAGCCCCAGCATTTT
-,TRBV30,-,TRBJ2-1,CAFQTKAGTYNEQFF,TGTGCCTTCCAAACTAAGGCGGGGACTTACAATGAGCAGTTCTTC